Below, one T cell receptor (beta chain) is given with its context. What it binds is not known. The entry originates in a study of T cell repertoires in cytomegalovirus infection. V shed 5 bases and J shed 7 bases, with 18 bases lying between them. CDR1 and CDR2 from the germline V gene are SGHDT and YYEEEE. The CDR3 is 14 residues long. Study findings and constraints: CMV-specific HLA-C-restricted TCR beta clonotypes dominated the ex vivo response.

TCRdb redid the calling of the reads with MiXCR, one entry per CDR3 protein. In the table there are hundreds of thousands of distinct CDR3 sequences, around a third of which are singletons. The chain recombines TRBV5-6 with TRBJ1-2, with D tentatively TRBD1 (5 bases). This sample comprised cultured PBMCs, obtained from culture after CMV antigen stimulation. The sequence was obtained from a human donor in good health (CMV status not recorded). Some clones in this sample may be carry-over from other donors' samples. The CDR3 bases are TGTGCCAGCAGAGAGGCGGGGGGGTTGAGTGGCTACACCTTC. Translated, it gives CASREAGGLSGYTF.